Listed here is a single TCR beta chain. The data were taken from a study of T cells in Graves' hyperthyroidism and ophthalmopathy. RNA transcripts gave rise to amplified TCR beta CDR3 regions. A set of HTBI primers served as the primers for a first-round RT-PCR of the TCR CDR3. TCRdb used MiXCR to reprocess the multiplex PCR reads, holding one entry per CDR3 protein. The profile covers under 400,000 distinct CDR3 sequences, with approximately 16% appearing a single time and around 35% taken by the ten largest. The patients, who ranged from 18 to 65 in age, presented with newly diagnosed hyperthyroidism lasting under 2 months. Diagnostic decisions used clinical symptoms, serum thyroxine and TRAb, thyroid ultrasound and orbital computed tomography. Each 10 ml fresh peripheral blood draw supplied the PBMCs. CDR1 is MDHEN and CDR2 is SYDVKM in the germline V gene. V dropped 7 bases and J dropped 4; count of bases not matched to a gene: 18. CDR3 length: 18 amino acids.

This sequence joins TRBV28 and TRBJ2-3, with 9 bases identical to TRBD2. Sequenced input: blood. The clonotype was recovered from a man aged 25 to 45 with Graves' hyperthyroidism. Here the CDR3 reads CASNSGTGLAGMADTQYF. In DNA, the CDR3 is TGTGCCAGCAATTCGGGAACGGGGCTAGCGGGAATGGCAGATACGCAGTATTTT.